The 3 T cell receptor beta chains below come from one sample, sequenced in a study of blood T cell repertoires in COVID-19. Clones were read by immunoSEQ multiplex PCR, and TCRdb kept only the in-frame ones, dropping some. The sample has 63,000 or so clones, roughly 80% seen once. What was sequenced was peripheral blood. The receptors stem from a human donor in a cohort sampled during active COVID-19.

This chain's CDR3 is CASSQDRGSGANVLTF. The CDR3 coding sequence is TGTGCCAGCAGCCAAGACAGGGGCTCTGGGGCCAACGTCCTGACTTTC. The V and J genes are TRBV5-6 and TRBJ2-6; TRBD1 matches 8 bases. V lost 4 bases to trimming and J lost 0 bases; unmatched junction nucleotides: 3. Germline CDR1 SGHDT, CDR2 YYEEEE. This CDR3 comprises 16 residues. Together with reference TRBV5-6 and TRBJ2-6, the CDR3 gives the full variable domain: DAGVTQSPTHLIKTRGQQVTLRCSPKSGHDTVSWYQQALGQGPQFIFQYYEEEERQRGNFPDRFSGHQFPNYSSELNVNALLLGDSALYLCASSQDRGSGANVLTFGAGSRLTVL.

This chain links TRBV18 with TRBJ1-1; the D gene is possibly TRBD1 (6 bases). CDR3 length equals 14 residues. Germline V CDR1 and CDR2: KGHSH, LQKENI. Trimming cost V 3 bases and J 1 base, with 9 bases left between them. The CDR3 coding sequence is TGTGCCAGCTCACCCGGGACACAGAACACTGAAGCTTTCTTT. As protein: CASSPGTQNTEAFF.

CDR3: CASSLDRAAQPQHF. DNA for the CDR3: TGTGCCAGCAGCTTGGACAGGGCGGCTCAGCCCCAGCATTTT. The gene calls are TRBV7-2 and TRBJ1-5; 8 bases fit TRBD1. Germline V lookup: CDR1 SGHTA, CDR2 FQGNSA. CDR3 length: 14 amino acids. The J segment lost 6 bases and the V segment lost 3 bases, leaving 4 bases of the junction unmatched. Filled out from reference TRBV7-2 and TRBJ1-5, the complete variable domain reads GAGVSQSPSNKVTEKGKDVELRCDPISGHTALYWYRQSLGQGLEFLIYFQGNSAPDKSGLPSDRFSAERTGGSVSTLTIQRTQQEDSAVYLCASSLDRAAQPQHFGDGTRLSIL.